The source of this T cell receptor beta chain is a study of CD8 T cells in ankylosing spondylitis. Study results and caveats: Characteristic of ankylosing spondylitis blood, it appeared, was a TCR beta motif comprising several highly homologous variants.

Worth noting for this clonotype: As yet, its antigen is unknown.

Libraries for TCR beta were made by quantitative 5'-RACE with molecular barcodes. Each CDR3 protein gets one entry after TCRdb re-called the 5' RACE reads with MiXCR. The table records 30,000 to 35,000 distinct CDR3 sequences, about 29% of them present only once. Looked up from germline, CDR1 is SGHRS and CDR2 is YFSETQ. This CDR3 is 19 amino acids long. The ends were cut back, 2 bases at V and 2 bases at J, with 22 bases in the middle. The receptor was isolated from a male donor with ankylosing spondylitis. The chain recombines TRBV5-1 with TRBJ2-2; weak D call: TRBD1 (5 bases). What was sequenced was synovial fluid, either unsorted or a sorted T cell fraction (not recorded which). The CDR3 nucleotides read TGCGCCAGCAGCTTAATTTCTGACAGCCAAACTGAAAACACCGGGGAGCTGTTTTTT. Protein product: CASSLISDSQTENTGELFF.